This TCR beta chain emerged from a study of cytomegalovirus exposure and HLA in healthy donors. Study context: The platform used for the approximately 120 validation repertoires matched that of the roughly 700 first-cohort repertoires, a later analysis reported.

Using immunoSEQ multiplex PCR, the repertoire was profiled, and TCRdb retains in-frame clones only, with some absent. The sample records around 150,000 clones, almost 85% being singletons. On this clone itself: The antigen is undetermined.

Findings of the study overall: Reported results showed that the classifier diagnosed cytomegalovirus status with high specificity and sensitivity.

Germline values: CDR1 SGDLS, CDR2 YYNGEE. V lost 4 bases to trimming and J lost 10 bases, with 17 bases between them. The CDR3 totals 14 residues. The source of this sequence is a man aged 25-45 years in good health and CMV-seropositive. The V call is TRBV9, the J call TRBJ1-4; D is uncertain. The sample consisted of PBMCs. In nucleotides, the CDR3 is TGTGCCAGCAGCCCCGGGTCGGCGGTTGGAAAACTGTTTTTT. It encodes CASSPGSAVGKLFF.